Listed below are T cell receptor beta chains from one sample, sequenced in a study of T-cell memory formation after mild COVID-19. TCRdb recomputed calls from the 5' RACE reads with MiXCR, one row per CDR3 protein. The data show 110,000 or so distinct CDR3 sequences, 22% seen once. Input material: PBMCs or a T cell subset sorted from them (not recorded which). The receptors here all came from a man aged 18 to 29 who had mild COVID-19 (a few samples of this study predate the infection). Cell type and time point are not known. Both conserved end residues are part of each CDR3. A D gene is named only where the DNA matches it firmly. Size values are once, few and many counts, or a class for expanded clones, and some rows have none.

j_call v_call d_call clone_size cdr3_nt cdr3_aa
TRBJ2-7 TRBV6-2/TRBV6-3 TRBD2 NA TGTGCCAGCCTCGAGGGAGCGGGGCTCGAGCAGTACTTC CASLEGAGLEQYF
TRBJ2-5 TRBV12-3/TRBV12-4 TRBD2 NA TGTGCCAGCATCCCAGGACTAGCGGGGGGGTTCTTGGAGACCCAGTACTTC CASIPGLAGGFLETQYF
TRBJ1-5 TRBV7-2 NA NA TGTGCCAGCAGCTGGCAGGGATATAGCAATCAGCCCCAGCATTTT CASSWQGYSNQPQHF
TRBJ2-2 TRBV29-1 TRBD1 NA TGCAGCGCCCTTCTACCGGGACAGTCAGACGAGGGGGAGCTGTTTTTT CSALLPGQSDEGELFF
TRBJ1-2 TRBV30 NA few TGTGCCTGGAGTCCTGTCGGGACTAATGGCTACACCTTC CAWSPVGTNGYTF
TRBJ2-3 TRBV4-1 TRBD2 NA TGCGCCAGCAGCCAAACACGGTTGACTAGCGCAGATACGCAGTATTTT CASSQTRLTSADTQYF
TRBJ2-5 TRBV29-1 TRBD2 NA TGCAGCGTTCCCTGGGGACTACTGGAGACCCAGTACTTC CSVPWGLLETQYF
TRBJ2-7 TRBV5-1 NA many TGCGCCAGCAGCTTGGCTGGCGGAACCTACGAGCAGTACTTC CASSLAGGTYEQYF
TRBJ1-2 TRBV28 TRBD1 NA TGTGCCAGCAGCACCCTGGAGGGGGCGATTAACTATGGCTACACCTTC CASSTLEGAINYGYTF
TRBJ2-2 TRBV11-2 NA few TGTGCCAGCAGCTTATCGCCAGGCGAAGGCACCGGGGAGCTGTTTTTT CASSLSPGEGTGELFF
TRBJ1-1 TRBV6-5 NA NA TGTGCCAGCACCCTAAGGGGCCCCGGTGGGCACACTGAAGCTTTCTTT CASTLRGPGGHTEAFF
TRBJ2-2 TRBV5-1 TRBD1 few TGCGCCAGCAGCTCACGGAGGGACAGGGTGATTTTAACCGGGGAGCTGTTTTTT CASSSRRDRVILTGELFF
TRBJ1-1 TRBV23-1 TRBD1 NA TGCGCCAGCATGTACAGGGGTTGTGGGGAGAACACTGAAGCTTTCTTT CASMYRGCGENTEAFF
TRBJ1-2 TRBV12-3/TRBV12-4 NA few TGTGCCAGCACAACCGGGGGGCCCGGCTACACCTTC CASTTGGPGYTF
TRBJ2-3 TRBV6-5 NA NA TGTGCCAGCAGCACACGAACTTCCACAGATACGCAGTATTTT CASSTRTSTDTQYF
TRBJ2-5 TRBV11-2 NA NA TGTGCCAGCAGCCACCCAGCGGGCCACAATCCAGAGACCCAGTACTTC CASSHPAGHNPETQYF
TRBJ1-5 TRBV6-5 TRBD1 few TGTGCCAGCAGTACCTCGACAGGGGGTGGTCAGCCCCAGCATTTT CASSTSTGGGQPQHF
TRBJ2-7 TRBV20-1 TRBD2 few TGCAGTGCTCCTAGCGGGGGGGCCGTAGAGCAGTACTTC CSAPSGGAVEQYF
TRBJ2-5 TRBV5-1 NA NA TGCGCCAGCAGCCCGGGCGGGGCAATGGTATTCCAAGAGACCCAGTACTTC CASSPGGAMVFQETQYF
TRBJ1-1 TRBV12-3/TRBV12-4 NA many TGTGCCAGCAGTTGGACAGAGAACACTGAAGCTTTCTTT CASSWTENTEAFF
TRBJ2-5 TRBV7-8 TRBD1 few TGTGCCAGCAGCTTGACAGGGGGCGCGGGGGAGACCCAGTACTTC CASSLTGGAGETQYF
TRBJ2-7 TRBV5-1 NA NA TGCGCCAGCAGCTTGGTGGCGGCACCGTACGAGCAGTACTTC CASSLVAAPYEQYF
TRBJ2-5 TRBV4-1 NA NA TGCGCCAGCAGCCAATCGACAGACAACCAAGAGACCCAGTACTTC CASSQSTDNQETQYF
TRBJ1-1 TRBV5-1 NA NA TGCGCCAGCAGCTTGGTCATCAACACTGAAGCTTTCTTT CASSLVINTEAFF
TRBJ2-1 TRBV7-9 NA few TGTGCCAGCAGCCCCACCACTAGCTCCCCCTACAATGAGCAGTTCTTC CASSPTTSSPYNEQFF
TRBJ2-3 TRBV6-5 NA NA TGTGCCAGCAGTTACTCGCGCGTCACGGGTACGCAGTATTTT CASSYSRVTGTQYF
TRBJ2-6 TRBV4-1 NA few TGCGCCAGCAGCCAGGAGGTCTCTGGGGCCAACGTCCTGACTTTC CASSQEVSGANVLTF
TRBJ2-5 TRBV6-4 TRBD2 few TGTGCCCCCGGGCGGGGACTAGCGGGGTCCCAATTGGAGACCCAGTACTTC CAPGRGLAGSQLETQYF
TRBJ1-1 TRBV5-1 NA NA TGCGCCAGCAGTAGGGGGATGAACACTGAAGCTTTCTTT CASSRGMNTEAFF
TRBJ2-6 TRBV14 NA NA TGTGCCAGCAGCCAAGCGATTCGGGACACTATGAACTCTGGGGCCAACGTCCTGACTTTC CASSQAIRDTMNSGANVLTF
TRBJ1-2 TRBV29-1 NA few TGCAGCGTTGGACAGTATGTTTACGGCTACACCTTC CSVGQYVYGYTF
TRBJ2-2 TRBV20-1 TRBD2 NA TGCAGTGCTAGCGTTTCTAGCGGGGGCACCGGGGAGCTGTTTTTT CSASVSSGGTGELFF
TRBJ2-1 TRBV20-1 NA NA TGCAGTGCTAGGGGCCTAGCCGATGAGCAGTTCTTC CSARGLADEQFF
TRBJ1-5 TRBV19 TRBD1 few TGTGCCAGTAGTGTGACAGGGGGCGGGCGGCCCCAGCATTTT CASSVTGGGRPQHF
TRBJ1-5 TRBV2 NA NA TGTGCCAGCAGTGAACAGGAGGTCGGAGACAATCAGCCCCAGCATTTT CASSEQEVGDNQPQHF
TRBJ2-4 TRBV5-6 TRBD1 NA TGTGCCAGAAGCGAAGGGACAGCACGAGGGAACATTCAGTACTTC CARSEGTARGNIQYF
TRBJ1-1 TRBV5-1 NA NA TGCGCCAGCACGGAGGGATTGGTGGACACTGAAGCTTTCTTT CASTEGLVDTEAFF
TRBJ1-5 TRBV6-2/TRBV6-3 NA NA TGTGCCAGCAGTTCCGACAGTCCGCCCCAGCATTTT CASSSDSPPQHF
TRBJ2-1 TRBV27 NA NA TGTGCCAGCAGGTGGGGCACAGGGTCTTTTGAGCAGTTCTTC CASRWGTGSFEQFF
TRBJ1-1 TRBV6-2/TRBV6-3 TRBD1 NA TGTGCCAGCAGTGGTGGGACAGCGGCATGGAACACTGAAGCTTTCTTT CASSGGTAAWNTEAFF
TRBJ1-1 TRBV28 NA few TGTGCCAGCAGTTTTCGCGCTGAAGCTTTCTTT CASSFRAEAFF
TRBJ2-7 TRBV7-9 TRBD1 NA TGTGCCAGCAGCCAGCCGGGACAGGGTACCTACGAGCAGTACTTC CASSQPGQGTYEQYF
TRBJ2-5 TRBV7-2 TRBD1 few TGTGCCAGCAGCTCCAGGACAGGGCCTGATAGAGAGACCCAGTACTTC CASSSRTGPDRETQYF
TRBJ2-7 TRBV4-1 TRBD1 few TGCGCCAGCAGCCAAGGGACAGGGGAGTGGAGCGAGCAGTACTTC CASSQGTGEWSEQYF
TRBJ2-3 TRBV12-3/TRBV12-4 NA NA TGTGCCAGCAGTTCCTTACTCGGCGCGCAGTATTTT CASSSLLGAQYF
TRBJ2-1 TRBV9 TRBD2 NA TGTGCCAGCAGCGTAGCGTCAAGCGGGGGGCGGGAGCAGTTCTTC CASSVASSGGREQFF
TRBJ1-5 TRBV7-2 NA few TGTGCCAGCAGCTCGCACCCCGGGGCGTCGGGTCCCCAGCATTTT CASSSHPGASGPQHF
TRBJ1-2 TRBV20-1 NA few TGCAGTGCTAGGGTGGTGGGTAAGGGCTATGGCTACACCTTC CSARVVGKGYGYTF
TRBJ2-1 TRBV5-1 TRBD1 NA TGCGCCAGCAGCTTTTGGGGACAGGGGAACTACAATGAGCAGTTCTTC CASSFWGQGNYNEQFF
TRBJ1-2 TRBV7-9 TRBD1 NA TGTGCCAGCAGCTTGGGACAGGGACACGGCTACACCTTC CASSLGQGHGYTF